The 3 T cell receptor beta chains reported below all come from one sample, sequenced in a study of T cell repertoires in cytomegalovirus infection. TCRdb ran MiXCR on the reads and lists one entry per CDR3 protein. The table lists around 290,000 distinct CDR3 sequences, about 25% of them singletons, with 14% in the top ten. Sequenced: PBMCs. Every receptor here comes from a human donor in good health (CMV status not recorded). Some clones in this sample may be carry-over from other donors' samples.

The CDR3 is CSAFDSTKGETQYF. CDR3 sequence (DNA): TGCAGTGCTTTCGACAGCACCAAGGGGGAGACCCAGTACTTC. The rearrangement uses TRBV20-1 and TRBJ2-5, with D possibly being TRBD1 (5 bases). CDR1 is DFQATT, CDR2 SNEGSKA, per germline (reference sequence). The V end was cut by 5 bases, the J end by 5 bases, with 18 bases between. The CDR3 runs 14 residues.

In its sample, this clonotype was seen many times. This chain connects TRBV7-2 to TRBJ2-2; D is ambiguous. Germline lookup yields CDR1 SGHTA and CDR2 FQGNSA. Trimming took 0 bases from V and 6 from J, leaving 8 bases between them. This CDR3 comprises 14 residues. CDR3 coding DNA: TGTGCCAGCAGCTTAGCCCCGGCGGCCGGGGAGCTGTTTTTT. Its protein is CASSLAPAAGELFF.

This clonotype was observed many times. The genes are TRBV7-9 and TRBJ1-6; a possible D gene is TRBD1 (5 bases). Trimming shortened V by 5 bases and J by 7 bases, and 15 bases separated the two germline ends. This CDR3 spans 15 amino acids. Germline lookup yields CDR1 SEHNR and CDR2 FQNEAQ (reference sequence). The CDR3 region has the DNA TGTGCCAGCAGCCCAAAGGGACCGCAAAATTCACCCCTCCACTTT. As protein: CASSPKGPQNSPLHF.